These 20 T cell receptor delta chains share one sample of origin, sequenced in a study of γδ T cells in repeated Plasmodium falciparum infection. Bulk repertoires came from Vgamma9/Vdelta2+ or Vdelta2-negative gammadelta T cells flow-sorted from PBMC. TCRdb fed the multiplex PCR reads to CATT. Here the sample spans 70,000 to 95,000 delta-chain clones, almost 1.5% being singletons. Sample: gamma-delta T cells from blood. These receptors originate from a pool of human donors (malaria-infected and uninfected, not separated).

As regards this clone: The protein held in TCRdb is that of a much larger clone and does not match this DNA's translation at residue 15, likely because of a read error; the protein shown is translated from the DNA. No J gene was named, though the V gene is TRDV1. This CDR3 spans 17 amino acids. Per the germline V gene, CDR1 is TSWWSYY and CDR2 is QGS. In DNA, the CDR3 is TGTGCTCTTGGGCAAGGGTCCCCTCCCCGTTACACCGATAAACCCATCTTT. Amino acids: CALGQGSPPRYTDKPIF.

This clone was counted a few times. This likely reflects a read error, since a far larger clone is one base away. The V segment is TRDV2, and no J call was made; TRDD3 is taken as the D call from the table, unchecked against the DNA. Germline-derived CDR1 and CDR2 are GEAIGNYY and EKD. There are 20 residues in the CDR3. In DNA form, the CDR3 reads TGTGCCTGTGACACCGAAGACAGGTTGACTGGGGGATTGTACACCGATAAACTCATCTTC. Its translation: CACDTEDRLTGGLYTDKLIF.

A note on this clone: The protein that TCRdb holds for this DNA derives from a much larger clone and differs from the translated DNA at residue 8, which likely indicates a read error; the protein shown here is translated from the DNA. The rearrangement uses TRDV1 and TRDJ1, with 11 bases identical to TRDD3. Assignment of the J gene here rests on matching the DNA to germline, because TCRdb gives none. The CDR3 totals 23 residues. V lost 0 bases to trimming and J lost 4 bases; unmatched junction nucleotides: 25. Germline CDR1 is TSWWSYY and CDR2 is QGS. This CDR3 reads CALGELSHPAKVLGDKYVDKLIF. The CDR3 DNA reads TGTGCTCTTGGGGAACTATCCCACCCCGCCAAAGTACTGGGGGATAAATATGTCGATAAACTCATCTTT.

Points on this clone: It is likely a read error: a sequence one base away is far more abundant. V usage is TRDV2 and J usage is TRDJ3; D is uncertain. TCRdb gives no J gene; it was assigned here by matching the DNA to germline. The CDR3 consists of 16 residues. The germline CDR1 and CDR2 sequences are GEAIGNYY and EKD. V was shortened by 7 bases and J by 4 bases, with 16 bases between the two germline ends. CDR3 DNA: TGTGCCTGCGACCAAATGGGCTTTTGGGACACCCGACAGATGTTTTTC. It codes for CACDQMGFWDTRQMFF.

On this clone itself: TCRdb's entry gives the protein of a much larger clone, which mismatches this DNA's translation at residue 15, likely from a read error; the protein reported here is translated from the DNA. V gene TRDV2 combines with J gene TRDJ1; 12 nucleotides match TRDD3. Here the J gene was assigned by germline matching of the DNA, as TCRdb has none. The CDR3 runs to 19 residues. The V gene end was trimmed by 7 bases and the J gene end by 7 bases; junction bases not matched to a gene: 24. Germline CDR1 reads GEAIGNYY; CDR2 reads EKD. The DNA for the CDR3 is TGTGCCTGCATTACGTACTGGGGGATACCCTCCCCGTACACCAGTAAACTCATCTTT. Its translation: CACITYWGIPSPYTSKLIF.

This clone was counted only a few times. TCRdb assigns this DNA the protein of a much larger clone, which departs from its translation at residue 9; this likely reflects a read error, and the protein shown comes from translating the DNA. This sequence joins TRDV2 and TRDJ3, with 7 bases aligning to TRDD3. Germline lookup yields CDR1 GEAIGNYY and CDR2 EKD. The trim removed 3 bases at V and 0 bases at J, leaving 28 bases unmatched. The CDR3 sequence is 25 residues long. The CDR3 region is CACDAVLAAYGIGGQGSWDTRQMFF. The CDR3 nucleotides read TGTGCCTGTGACGCCGTACTAGCTGCCTACGGTATTGGGGGACAAGGCTCCTGGGACACCCGACAGATGTTTTTC.

About this clone itself: A read error likely explains why the TCRdb protein, taken from a much larger clone, differs from this DNA's translation at residue 5; the protein shown is translated from the DNA. The chain uses TRDV2 and TRDJ3; 13 bases map to TRDD3. The J gene, missing from TCRdb, was assigned here through DNA to germline matching. V gave up 3 bases and J gave up 1 base; unmatched junction bases: 14. Germline V gene data show CDR1 as GEAIGNYY and CDR2 as EKD. The CDR3 covers 22 residues. CDR3 loop: CACDGALLGDTRGSWDTRQMFF. CDR3 DNA: TGTGCCTGTGACGGGGCTTTACTGGGGGATACGCGCGGGTCCTGGGACACCCGACAGATGTTTTTC.

This clone was seen many times. It is likely a read error: a sequence one base away is far more abundant. Distinct nucleotide sequences in the sample also encode this CDR3. This chain joins TRDV2 and TRDJ1, with 9 bases fitting TRDD3. From germline, CDR1 is GEAIGNYY and CDR2 EKD. The CDR3 runs 14 residues. The V gene end was trimmed by 3 bases and the J gene end by 7 bases; junction bases not matched to a gene: 8. CDR3 region: CACDELGDSSKLIF. For the CDR3, the DNA is TGTGCCTGTGACGAACTGGGGGACTCGAGTAAACTCATCTTT.

This clone has more than one count but fewer than ten. The protein recorded in TCRdb matches a much larger clone and deviates from this DNA's translation at residue 11, suggesting a read error; the protein here is obtained by translating the DNA. This rearrangement joins TRDV1 to TRDJ1; D is possibly TRDD3 (6 bases). In the absence of a J gene in TCRdb, the DNA was matched to germline to assign it here. The germline V and J ends were trimmed by 1 base and 1 base, with 16 bases remaining between them. The CDR3 runs to 17 residues. Germline V gene lookup returns CDR1 TSWWSYY and CDR2 QGS. CDR3 bases: TGTGCTCTTGGGGAACCCACGTACTGGGTTTGCACCGATAAACTCATCTTT. It is translated as CALGEPTYWVCTDKLIF.

The table lists this clone with many counts. This DNA translates differently at residue 3 from the TCRdb protein, which is that of a much larger clone; a read error is likely, and the protein shown is the DNA's own translation. The chain recombines TRDV3 with TRDJ1; TRDD3 might be the D (5 bases). The CDR3 is 15 residues long. Trimming removed 5 bases from V and 1 base from J, with 20 bases in between. Germline assignment: CDR1 TVYSNPD and CDR2 GDNSRS (reference sequence). CDR3 bases: TGTGCCCTTTACACGGACTGGAATGGCACCGATAAACTCATCTTT. It yields the protein CALYTDWNGTDKLIF.

At least ten counts were recorded for this clone. The translation of this DNA and the TCRdb protein of a much larger clone differ at residue 15, probably owing to a read error; the protein shown here is translated from the DNA. This chain uses TRDV1 with TRDJ1, with D possibly TRDD2 on 6 matching bases. CDR1 TSWWSYY and CDR2 QGS come from the germline V gene. This CDR3 is built from 16 residues. CDR3 amino acids: CALGDPSRRYTDKLTF. DNA for the CDR3: TGTGCTCTTGGGGATCCTTCCCGACGGTACACCGATAAACTCACCTTT.

For this clone: A far larger clone lies a single base away; this is likely a read error. The sample carries other DNA sequences with the same CDR3. The J gene is TRDJ1, the V gene TRDV1, with 9 bases that match TRDD3. TCRdb supplies no J gene; here it was assigned by aligning the nucleotide sequence to germline. CDR1 TSWWSYY and CDR2 QGS come from the germline V gene. The CDR3 is made up of 22 amino acids. V shed 5 bases, J shed 7 bases, and the junction held 32 bases outside the gene matches. The CDR3 bases are TGTGCTCTTGGGATTCGCAACGTCCGTCCCACCTTACTGGGGGACCTAAGAGGTAAACTCATCTTT. Protein product: CALGIRNVRPTLLGDLRGKLIF.

This clone was observed at least ten times. A read error likely explains why the TCRdb protein, taken from a much larger clone, differs from this DNA's translation at residue 5; the protein shown is translated from the DNA. This CDR3 reads CALGGLESSRSFITDKLIF. Here the CDR3 DNA reads TGTGCTCTTGGGGGACTAGAGTCGTCCCGGTCCTTTATTACCGATAAACTCATCTTT. V and J are TRDV1 and TRDJ1, with D unclear. TCRdb is silent on the J gene; assignment here came from matching the DNA to germline. There are 19 residues in the CDR3. Looked up from germline, CDR1 is TSWWSYY and CDR2 is QGS. Trimming removed 4 bases from V and 2 bases from J, with 26 bases in between.

As for this clone: TCRdb pairs this DNA with a much larger clone's protein that differs at residue 11, likely a read error; the protein shown was translated from the DNA. No J gene call was made, and the V gene is TRDV1; the table's D call, TRDD3, has no DNA check behind it. In germline, CDR1 is TSWWSYY, CDR2 QGS. The CDR3 runs to 13 residues. This CDR3 is CALGEVIHDKPIF. In DNA, the CDR3 is TGTGCTCTTGGGGAAGTAATTCACGATAAACCCATCTTT.

This clone was observed many times. The CDR3 spells CAPVLLRGELDTDKLIF. The CDR3 DNA follows: TGTGCCCCAGTCCTACTCCGGGGGGAGCTTGACACCGATAAACTCATCTTT. The chain joins TRDV3 to TRDJ1; D tentatively fits TRDD2 or TRDD3 (6 bases each). V dropped 5 bases and J dropped 0 bases, with 25 bases sitting between them. Germline V CDR1 and CDR2: TVYSNPD, GDNSRS (reference sequence). The CDR3 contains 17 residues.

This clone came up a few times. TCRdb attributes to this sequence the protein of a much larger clone, which differs from the DNA translation at residue 14; a read error is likely, and the protein displayed is translated from the DNA. The chain links TRDV1 to TRDJ1; 7 nucleotides align to TRDD3. Germline V gene sequence: CDR1 TSWWSYY, CDR2 QGS. The CDR3 spans 16 residues. The CDR3 here is CALGEEADTCTDKRIF. Written as DNA, the CDR3 is TGTGCTCTTGGGGAGGAGGCGGATACGTGCACCGATAAACGCATCTTT.

This clone appeared a few times. The mismatch at residue 15 between this DNA's translation and the TCRdb protein of a much larger clone likely reflects a read error; the protein shown is translated from the DNA. V gene TRDV1 combines with J gene TRDJ1; TRDD3 matches 9 bases. CDR1 and CDR2 (germline): TSWWSYY, QGS. V lost 2 bases to trimming and J lost 3 bases; unmatched junction nucleotides: 22. The CDR3 sequence is 21 residues long. CDR3 in DNA: TGTGCTCTTGGGGAAAGCCATCCCTGCCTACCGCTGGGGGATGCCCCCGATAAACTCATCTTT. It yields the protein CALGESHPCLPLGDAPDKLIF.

This clone was seen at least ten times. The chain is built from TRDV1 and TRDJ1; TRDD3 aligns across 11 bases. V gave up 4 bases and J gave up 0 bases; unmatched junction bases: 16. The CDR3 contains 20 residues. CDR1 and CDR2 (germline): TSWWSYY, QGS. CDR3 residues: CALGAGLPYWGIKYTDKLIF. CDR3 DNA: TGTGCTCTTGGGGCCGGCCTTCCGTACTGGGGGATAAAGTACACCGATAAACTCATCTTT.

This clone was detected a few times. A read error likely explains why the TCRdb protein, taken from a much larger clone, differs from this DNA's translation at residue 14; the protein shown is translated from the DNA. V is TRDV2 and J is TRDJ3; 8 nucleotides align to TRDD3. The J gene, absent from TCRdb, was called here by matching the DNA to germline. Germline CDR1 and CDR2: GEAIGNYY and EKD. The CDR3 is made up of 19 amino acids. The CDR3 nucleotides are TGTGCCTGTGACACTGGGGGATTCGGGAGCTCCTGGGACCCCCGACAGATGTTTTTC. Translated: CACDTGGFGSSWDPRQMFF.

Regarding this clone: TCRdb has a much larger clone's protein, which differs at residue 9 from the translation of this DNA, likely because of a read error; what is shown is the protein translated from the DNA. V is TRDV2 and J is TRDJ1, with D unclear. Germline V gene lookup returns CDR1 GEAIGNYY and CDR2 EKD. Trimming stripped 0 bases from V and 10 bases from J, with 17 bases between. The CDR3 loop spans 14 amino acids. In DNA form, the CDR3 reads TGTGCCTGTGACACCCCTTTTGTAGGTGGCGTACTCATCTTT. Translating gives CACDTPFVGGVLIF.